This T cell receptor beta chain was identified in a study of blood T cells in healthy people across ages. Germline lookup yields CDR1 SGHVS and CDR2 FQNEAQ. V was clipped by 4 bases and J by 1 base, with 10 bases between them. The CDR3 runs 14 residues. Together with a sample-barcoded 5' primer, a J-beta primer mix was included in a second PCR lasting roughly 6 to 12 cycles. TCRdb redid the calling of the 5' RACE reads with MiXCR, one entry per CDR3 protein. Of 750,000 to 850,000 distinct CDR3 sequences in the sample, roughly 25% are singletons; the top ten hold more than 3%. These data were also reused for a study on T cells of mothers and their children. Per that study: Sample barcodes and 2-4 random nucleotides were added by the M1S primer of the second PCR. Reads recorded for TCR beta CDR3 numbered over 9.5 million per mother and around 3 million per child.

Sequenced input: blood. The chain joins TRBV7-8 to TRBJ1-1; D is possibly TRBD1 (6 bases). The clonotype originates from a boy younger than 18 in good health. The CDR3: CASSYRTENTEAFF. CDR3 bases: TGTGCCAGCAGCTACCGGACAGAGAACACTGAAGCTTTCTTT.